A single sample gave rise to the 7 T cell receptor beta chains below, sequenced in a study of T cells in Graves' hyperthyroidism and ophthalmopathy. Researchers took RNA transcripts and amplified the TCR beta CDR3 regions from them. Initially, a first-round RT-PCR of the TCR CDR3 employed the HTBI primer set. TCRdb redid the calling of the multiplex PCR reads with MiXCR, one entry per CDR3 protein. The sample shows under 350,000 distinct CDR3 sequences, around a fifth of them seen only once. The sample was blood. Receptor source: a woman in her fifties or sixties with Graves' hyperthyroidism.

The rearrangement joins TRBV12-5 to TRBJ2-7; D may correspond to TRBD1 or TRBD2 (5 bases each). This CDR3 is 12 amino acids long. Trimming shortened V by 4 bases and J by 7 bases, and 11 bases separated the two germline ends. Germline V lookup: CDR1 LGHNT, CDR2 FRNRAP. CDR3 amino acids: CASGSGTKEQYF. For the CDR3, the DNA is TGTGCTAGTGGTTCCGGGACGAAAGAGCAGTACTTC.

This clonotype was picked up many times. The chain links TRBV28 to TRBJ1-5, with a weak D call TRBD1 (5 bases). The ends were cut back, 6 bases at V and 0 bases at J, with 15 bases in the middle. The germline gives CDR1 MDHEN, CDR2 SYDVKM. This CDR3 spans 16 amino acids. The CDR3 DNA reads TGTGCCAGCAGGCGTCCGACAGATTCTAGCAATCAGCCCCAGCATTTT. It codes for CASRRPTDSSNQPQHF.

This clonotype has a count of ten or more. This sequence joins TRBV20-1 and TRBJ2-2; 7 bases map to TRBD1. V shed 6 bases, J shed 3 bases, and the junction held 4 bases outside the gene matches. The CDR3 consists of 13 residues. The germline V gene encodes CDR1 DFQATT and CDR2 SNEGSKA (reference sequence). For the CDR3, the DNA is TGCAGTGCACAACAGGGGTACACCGGGGAGCTGTTTTTT. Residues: CSAQQGYTGELFF.

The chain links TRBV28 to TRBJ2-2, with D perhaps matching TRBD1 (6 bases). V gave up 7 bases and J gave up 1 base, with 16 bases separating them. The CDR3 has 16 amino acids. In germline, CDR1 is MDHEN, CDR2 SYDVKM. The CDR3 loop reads CASNYPPGQNTGELFF. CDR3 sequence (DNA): TGTGCCAGCAATTACCCCCCGGGACAGAACACCGGGGAGCTGTTTTTT.

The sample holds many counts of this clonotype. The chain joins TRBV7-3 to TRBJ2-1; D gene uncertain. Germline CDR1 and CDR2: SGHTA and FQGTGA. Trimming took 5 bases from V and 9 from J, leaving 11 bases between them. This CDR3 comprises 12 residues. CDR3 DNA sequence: TGTGCCAGCAGCCCCATGCTGGGTGAGCAGTTCTTC. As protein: CASSPMLGEQFF.

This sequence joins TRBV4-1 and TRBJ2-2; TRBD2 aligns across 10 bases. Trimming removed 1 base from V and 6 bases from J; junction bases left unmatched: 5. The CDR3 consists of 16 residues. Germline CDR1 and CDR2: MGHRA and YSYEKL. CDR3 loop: CASSQVKREGAGELFF. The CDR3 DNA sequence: TGCGCCAGCAGCCAAGTCAAGCGGGAGGGAGCCGGGGAGCTGTTTTTT.

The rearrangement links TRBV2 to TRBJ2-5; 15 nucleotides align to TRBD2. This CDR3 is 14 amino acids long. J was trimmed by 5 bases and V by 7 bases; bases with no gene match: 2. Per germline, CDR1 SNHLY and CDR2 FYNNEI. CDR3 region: CASIGTSGRETQYF. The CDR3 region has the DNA TGTGCCAGCATTGGGACTAGCGGGAGGGAGACCCAGTACTTC.